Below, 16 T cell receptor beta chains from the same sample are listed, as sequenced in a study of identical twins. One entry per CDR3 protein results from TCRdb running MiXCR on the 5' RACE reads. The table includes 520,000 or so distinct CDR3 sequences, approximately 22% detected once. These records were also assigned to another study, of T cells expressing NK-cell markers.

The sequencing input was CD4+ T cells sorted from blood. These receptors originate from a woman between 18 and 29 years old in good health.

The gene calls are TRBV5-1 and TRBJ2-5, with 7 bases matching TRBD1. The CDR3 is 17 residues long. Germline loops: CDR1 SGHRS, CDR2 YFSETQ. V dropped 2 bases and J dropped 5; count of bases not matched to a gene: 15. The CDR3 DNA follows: TGCGCCAGCAGCTTAGGTGGTACAGGGGCGGGCAGCGAGACCCAGTACTTC. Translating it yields CASSLGGTGAGSETQYF.

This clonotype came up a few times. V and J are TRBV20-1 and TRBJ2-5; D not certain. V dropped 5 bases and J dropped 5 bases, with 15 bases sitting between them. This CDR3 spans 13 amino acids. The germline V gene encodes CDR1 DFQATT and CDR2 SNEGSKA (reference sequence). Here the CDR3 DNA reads TGCAGTGCTGGGTCTCTTTTGACGGAGACCCAGTACTTC. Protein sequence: CSAGSLLTETQYF.

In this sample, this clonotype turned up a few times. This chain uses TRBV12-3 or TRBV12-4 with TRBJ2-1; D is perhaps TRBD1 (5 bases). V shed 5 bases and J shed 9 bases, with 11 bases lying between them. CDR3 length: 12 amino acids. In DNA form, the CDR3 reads TGTGCCAGCAGTCTACAGGTATTTGAGCAGTTCTTC. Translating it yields CASSLQVFEQFF.

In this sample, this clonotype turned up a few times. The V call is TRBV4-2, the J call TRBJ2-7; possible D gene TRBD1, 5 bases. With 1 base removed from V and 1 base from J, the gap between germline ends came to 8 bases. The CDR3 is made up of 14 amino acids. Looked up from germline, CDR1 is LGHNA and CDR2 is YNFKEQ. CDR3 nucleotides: TGTGCCAGCAGCCAAGGACAGATTTCCTACGAGCAGTACTTC. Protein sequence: CASSQGQISYEQYF.

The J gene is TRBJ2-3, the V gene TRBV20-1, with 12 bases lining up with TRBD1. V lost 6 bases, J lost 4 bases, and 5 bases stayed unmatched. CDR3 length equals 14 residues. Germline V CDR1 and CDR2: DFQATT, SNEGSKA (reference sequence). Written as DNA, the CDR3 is TGCAGTGCCCTGGGACAGGGGGCGGCAGATACGCAGTATTTT. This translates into CSALGQGAADTQYF.

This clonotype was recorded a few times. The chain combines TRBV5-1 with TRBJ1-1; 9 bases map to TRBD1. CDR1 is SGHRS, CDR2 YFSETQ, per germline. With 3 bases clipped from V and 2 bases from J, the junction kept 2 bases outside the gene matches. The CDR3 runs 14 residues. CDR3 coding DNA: TGCGCCAGCAGCTGGGGACAGGGAAACACTGAAGCTTTCTTT. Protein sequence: CASSWGQGNTEAFF.

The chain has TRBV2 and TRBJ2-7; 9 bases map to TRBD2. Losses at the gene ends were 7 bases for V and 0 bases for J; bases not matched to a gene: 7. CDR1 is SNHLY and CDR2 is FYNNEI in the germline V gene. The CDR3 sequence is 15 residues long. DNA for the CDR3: TGTGCCAGCATCCCGACTAGCGGAATCTCCTACGAGCAGTACTTC. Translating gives CASIPTSGISYEQYF.

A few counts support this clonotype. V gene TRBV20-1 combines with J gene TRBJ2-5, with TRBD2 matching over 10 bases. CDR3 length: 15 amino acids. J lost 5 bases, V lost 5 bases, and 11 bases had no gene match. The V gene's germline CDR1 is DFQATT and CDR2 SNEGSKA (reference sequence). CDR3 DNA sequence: TGCAGTGCTCGAGTCAGCGGGGGGGCTTGGGAGACCCAGTACTTC. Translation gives CSARVSGGAWETQYF.

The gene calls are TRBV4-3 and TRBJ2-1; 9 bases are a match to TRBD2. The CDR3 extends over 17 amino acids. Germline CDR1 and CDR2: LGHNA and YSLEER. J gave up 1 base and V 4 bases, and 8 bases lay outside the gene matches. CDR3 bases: TGCGCCAGCAGCCTAAAGCGGGGGGACGAATCCTACAATGAGCAGTTCTTC. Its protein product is CASSLKRGDESYNEQFF.

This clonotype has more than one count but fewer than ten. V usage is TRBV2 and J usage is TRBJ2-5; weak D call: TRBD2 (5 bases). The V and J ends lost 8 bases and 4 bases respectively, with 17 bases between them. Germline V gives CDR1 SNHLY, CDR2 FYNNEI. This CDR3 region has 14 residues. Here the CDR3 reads CASQPGRRRETQYF. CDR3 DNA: TGTGCCAGCCAACCGGGCAGGAGGCGAGAGACCCAGTACTTC. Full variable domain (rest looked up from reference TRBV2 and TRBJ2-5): EPEVTQTPSHQVTQMGQEVILRCVPISNHLYFYWYRQILGQKVEFLVSFYNNEISEKSEIFDDQFSVERPDGSNFTLKIRSTKLEDSAMYFCASQPGRRRETQYFGPGTRLLVL.

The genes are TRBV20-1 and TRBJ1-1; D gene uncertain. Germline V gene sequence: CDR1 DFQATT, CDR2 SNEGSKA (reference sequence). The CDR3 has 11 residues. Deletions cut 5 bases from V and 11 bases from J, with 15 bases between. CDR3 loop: CSALERSRAFF. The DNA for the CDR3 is TGCAGTGCTTTGGAGCGCAGCAGGGCTTTCTTT.

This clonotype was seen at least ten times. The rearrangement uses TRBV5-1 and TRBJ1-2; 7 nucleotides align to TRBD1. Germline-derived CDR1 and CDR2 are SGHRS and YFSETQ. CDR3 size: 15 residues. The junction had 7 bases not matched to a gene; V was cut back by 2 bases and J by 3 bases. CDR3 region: CASSFSTGRDYGYTF. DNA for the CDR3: TGCGCCAGCAGCTTTTCGACAGGGAGGGACTATGGCTACACCTTC. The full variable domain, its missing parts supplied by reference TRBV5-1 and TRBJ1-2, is KAGVTQTPRYLIKTRGQQVTLSCSPISGHRSVSWYQQTPGQGLQFLFEYFSETQRNKGNFPGRFSGRQFSNSRSEMNVSTLELGDSALYLCASSFSTGRDYGYTFGSGTRLTVV.

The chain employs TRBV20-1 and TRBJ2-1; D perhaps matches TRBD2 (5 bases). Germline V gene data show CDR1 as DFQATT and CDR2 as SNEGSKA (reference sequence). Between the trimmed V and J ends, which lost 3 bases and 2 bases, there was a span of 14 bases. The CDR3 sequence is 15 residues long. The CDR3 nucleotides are TGCAGTGCTAGGCCACTAGTAGAGACCTACAATGAGCAGTTCTTC. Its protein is CSARPLVETYNEQFF.

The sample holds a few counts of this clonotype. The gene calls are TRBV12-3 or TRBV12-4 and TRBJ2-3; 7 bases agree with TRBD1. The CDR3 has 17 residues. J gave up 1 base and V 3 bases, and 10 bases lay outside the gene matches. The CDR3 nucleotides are TGTGCCAGCAGTTTTTCCCTCCACAGGGGCGGCACAGATACGCAGTATTTT. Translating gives CASSFSLHRGGTDTQYF.

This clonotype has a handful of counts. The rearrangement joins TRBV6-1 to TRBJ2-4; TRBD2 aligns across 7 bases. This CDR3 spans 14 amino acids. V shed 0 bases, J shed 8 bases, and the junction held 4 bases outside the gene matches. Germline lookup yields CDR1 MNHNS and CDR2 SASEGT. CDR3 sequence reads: CASSEAAGRDIQYF. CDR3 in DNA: TGTGCCAGCAGTGAAGCCGCGGGGAGGGACATTCAGTACTTC.

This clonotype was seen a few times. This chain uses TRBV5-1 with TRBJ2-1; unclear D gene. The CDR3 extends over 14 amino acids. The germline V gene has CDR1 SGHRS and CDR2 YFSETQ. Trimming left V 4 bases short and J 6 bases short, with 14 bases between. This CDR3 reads CASSAQSLLNEQFF. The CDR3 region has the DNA TGCGCCAGCAGCGCACAGAGCCTCCTCAATGAGCAGTTCTTC.